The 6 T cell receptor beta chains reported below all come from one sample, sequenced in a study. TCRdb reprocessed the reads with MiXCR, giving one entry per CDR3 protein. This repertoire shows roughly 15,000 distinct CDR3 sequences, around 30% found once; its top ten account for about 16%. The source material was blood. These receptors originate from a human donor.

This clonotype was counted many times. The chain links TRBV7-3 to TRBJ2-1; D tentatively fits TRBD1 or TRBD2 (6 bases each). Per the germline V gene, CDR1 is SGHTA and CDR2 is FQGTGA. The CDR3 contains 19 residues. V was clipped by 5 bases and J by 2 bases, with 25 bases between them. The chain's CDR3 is CASSPGAGLDGGTYNEQFF. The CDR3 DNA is TGTGCCAGCAGCCCAGGGGCCGGTCTTGACGGGGGTACCTACAATGAGCAGTTCTTC.

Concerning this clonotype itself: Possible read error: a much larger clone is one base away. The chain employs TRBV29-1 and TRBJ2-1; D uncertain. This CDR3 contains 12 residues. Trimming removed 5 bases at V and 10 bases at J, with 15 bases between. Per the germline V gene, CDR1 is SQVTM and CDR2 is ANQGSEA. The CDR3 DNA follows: TGCAGCGTTTCCGCTAACAGCTTCGAGCAGTTCTTC. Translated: CSVSANSFEQFF.

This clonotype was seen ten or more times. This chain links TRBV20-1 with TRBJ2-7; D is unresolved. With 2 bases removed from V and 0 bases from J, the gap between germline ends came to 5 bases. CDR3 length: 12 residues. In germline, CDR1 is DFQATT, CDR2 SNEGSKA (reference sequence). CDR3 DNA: TGCAGTGCTAGACTTAACTCCTACGAGCAGTACTTC. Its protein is CSARLNSYEQYF.

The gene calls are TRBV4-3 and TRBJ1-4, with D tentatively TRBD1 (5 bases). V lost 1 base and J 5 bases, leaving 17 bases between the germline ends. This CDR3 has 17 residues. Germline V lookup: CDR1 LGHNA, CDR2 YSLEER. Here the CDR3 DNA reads TGCGCCAGCAGCCAAGCCCGTGGGGCAGGGAGCAATGAAAAACTGTTTTTT. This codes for CASSQARGAGSNEKLFF.

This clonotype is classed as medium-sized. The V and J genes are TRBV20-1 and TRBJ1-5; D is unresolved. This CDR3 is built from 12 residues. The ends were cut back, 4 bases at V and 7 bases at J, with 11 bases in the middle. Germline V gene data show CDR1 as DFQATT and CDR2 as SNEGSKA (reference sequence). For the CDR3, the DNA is TGCAGTGCTATCGAGACGGGGCAGCCCCAGCATTTT. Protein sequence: CSAIETGQPQHF.

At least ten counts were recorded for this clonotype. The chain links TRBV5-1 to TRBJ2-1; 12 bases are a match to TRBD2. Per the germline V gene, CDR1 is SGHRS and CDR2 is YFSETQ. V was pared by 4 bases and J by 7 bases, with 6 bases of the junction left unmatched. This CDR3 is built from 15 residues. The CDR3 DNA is TGCGCCAGCAGCCCGACTAGCGGGAGAGGTAATGAGCAGTTCTTC. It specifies CASSPTSGRGNEQFF.